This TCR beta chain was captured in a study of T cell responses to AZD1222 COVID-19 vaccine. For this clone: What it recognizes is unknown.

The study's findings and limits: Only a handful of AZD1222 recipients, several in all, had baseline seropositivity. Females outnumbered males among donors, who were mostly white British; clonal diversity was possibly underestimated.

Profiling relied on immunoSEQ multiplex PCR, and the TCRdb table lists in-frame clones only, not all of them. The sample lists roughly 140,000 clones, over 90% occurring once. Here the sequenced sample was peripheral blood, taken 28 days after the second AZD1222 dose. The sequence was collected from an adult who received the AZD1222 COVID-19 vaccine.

The CDR3 coding sequence is TGTGCCAGCAGCCATGCGGGACTCGGCAGACTGTTTTTT. As protein: CASSHAGLGRLFF. The rearrangement links TRBV3-1 (or the pseudogene TRBV3-2) to TRBJ1-4; D might be TRBD1 (5 bases). The CDR3 spans 13 residues. With 3 bases removed from V and 13 bases from J, the gap between germline ends came to 15 bases. CDR1 is LGHDT and CDR2 is YNNKEL in the germline V gene (reference sequence).